The next 15 T cell receptor beta chains were all read from a single sample in a study of T cells in Graves' hyperthyroidism and ophthalmopathy. Amplification of TCR beta CDR3 regions was performed using RNA transcripts as template. Carried out on the TCR CDR3, a first-round RT-PCR used the HTBI primer set. TCRdb recomputed calls from the multiplex PCR reads with MiXCR, one row per CDR3 protein. The sample consists of roughly 700,000 distinct CDR3 sequences, roughly a sixth of them appearing once. The material sequenced was blood. These receptors came from a man in his forties or fifties with Graves' hyperthyroidism.

The rearrangement uses TRBV11-1 and TRBJ2-2; 8 nucleotides line up with TRBD2. The germline V gene encodes CDR1 SGHAT and CDR2 FQDESV (reference sequence). V gave up 8 bases and J gave up 1 base; unmatched junction bases: 3. CDR3 length: 14 residues. The CDR3 loop reads CASREGVNTGELFF. CDR3 DNA sequence: TGTGCCAGCCGGGAGGGAGTGAACACCGGGGAGCTGTTTTTT.

The chain uses TRBV6-6 and TRBJ1-6; possible D gene TRBD1, 5 bases. The ends were cut back, 2 bases at V and 7 bases at J, with 9 bases in the middle. The germline CDR1 and CDR2 sequences are MNHNY and SVGAGI (reference sequence). CDR3 length: 14 residues. The CDR3 region is CASSYRGLNSPLHF. The CDR3 coding sequence is TGTGCCAGCAGTTACCGGGGACTGAATTCACCCCTCCACTTT.

J is TRBJ2-4 and V is TRBV28; 7 bases align to TRBD2. The CDR3 totals 16 residues. V was clipped by 2 bases and J by 2 bases; unmatched bases: 6. Germline V gene sequence: CDR1 MDHEN, CDR2 SYDVKM. CDR3 nucleotides: TGTGCCAGCAGTTTAGGATGGGGGGGAACCAAAAACATTCAGTACTTC. It translates to CASSLGWGGTKNIQYF.

This rearrangement joins TRBV6-2 or TRBV6-3 to TRBJ2-7; TRBD2 agrees at 9 bases. V lost 0 bases, J lost 7 bases, and 10 bases stayed unmatched. CDR3 length: 16 residues. Germline values: CDR1 MNHEY, CDR2 SVGEGT. The CDR3 DNA follows: TGTGCCAGCAGTTACTCACCCCCGGGACTAGCTGGGGAGCAGTACTTC. This codes for CASSYSPPGLAGEQYF.

This clonotype occurred many times. The chain combines TRBV5-1 with TRBJ2-4; D gene ambiguous. Germline assignment: CDR1 SGHRS and CDR2 YFSETQ. V was trimmed by 0 bases and J by 0 bases, leaving 10 bases between them. The CDR3 sequence is 16 residues long. Here the CDR3 DNA reads TGCGCCAGCAGCTTGGGGCAGGATCTAGCCAAAAACATTCAGTACTTC. Translated: CASSLGQDLAKNIQYF.

This clonotype was observed a few times. The chain carries TRBV6-1 and TRBJ2-1, with D unclear. CDR3 length equals 14 residues. Trimming cost V 2 bases and J 11 bases, with 16 bases left between them. Germline V gene data show CDR1 as MNHNS and CDR2 as SASEGT. The CDR3 loop is CASSELYSTPKQFF. The CDR3 coding sequence is TGTGCCAGCAGTGAACTGTATAGTACGCCCAAGCAGTTCTTC.

This clonotype was found many times. The chain is built from TRBV20-1 and TRBJ2-2, with 7 bases lining up with TRBD1. The CDR3 is made up of 16 amino acids. Germline trimming cut 1 base from V and 4 bases from J; bases unmatched to any gene: 9. The germline V gene encodes CDR1 DFQATT and CDR2 SNEGSKA (reference sequence). Written as DNA, the CDR3 is TGCAGTGCTAGAGTTGTGAGGGGGCGAGTCACCGGGGAGCTGTTTTTT. It yields the protein CSARVVRGRVTGELFF.

The table lists this clonotype with many counts. This chain uses TRBV2 with TRBJ1-6; 9 bases are a match to TRBD1. Per germline, CDR1 SNHLY and CDR2 FYNNEI. The V gene end was trimmed by 5 bases and the J gene end by 5 bases; junction bases not matched to a gene: 4. The CDR3 totals 15 residues. The CDR3 is CASSKDRGHNSPLHF. The CDR3 nucleotides read TGTGCCAGCAGTAAGGACAGGGGCCATAATTCACCCCTCCACTTT.

This chain connects TRBV4-1 to TRBJ2-7, with 11 bases matching TRBD2. The CDR3 is made up of 17 amino acids. The V segment lost 3 bases and the J segment 2 bases; nucleotides outside the gene matches: 9. CDR1 and CDR2 (germline): MGHRA, YSYEKL. The chain's CDR3 is CASSHGLAGRGPYEQYF. The CDR3 DNA reads TGCGCCAGCAGCCACGGACTAGCGGGCCGAGGACCCTACGAGCAGTACTTC.

The table lists this clonotype with many counts. J is TRBJ2-7 and V is TRBV12-3 or TRBV12-4, with TRBD1 identical over 11 bases. The CDR3 consists of 17 residues. V trimming: 5 bases; J trimming: 0 bases; junction bases outside the gene matches: 9. The CDR3 DNA follows: TGTGCCAGCAGTCCGGGACAGGGGGTTAGCGGCTCCTACGAGCAGTACTTC. Translated: CASSPGQGVSGSYEQYF.

V usage is TRBV5-1 and J usage is TRBJ2-7; 7 bases map to TRBD1. The germline V gene has CDR1 SGHRS and CDR2 YFSETQ. This CDR3 has 13 residues. The J segment lost 0 bases and the V segment lost 5 bases, leaving 2 bases of the junction unmatched. The CDR3 spells CASRQGFSYEQYF. In DNA form, the CDR3 reads TGCGCCAGCAGACAGGGGTTCTCCTACGAGCAGTACTTC.

This clonotype was detected ten times or more. The chain is built from TRBV7-2 and TRBJ2-3; TRBD2 agrees at 7 bases. Germline values: CDR1 SGHTA, CDR2 FQGNSA. This CDR3 has 14 amino acids. The V segment lost 2 bases and the J segment 3 bases; nucleotides outside the gene matches: 2. The CDR3 loop is CASSLTGGTDTQYF. CDR3 bases: TGTGCCAGCAGCTTAACGGGAGGAACAGATACGCAGTATTTT.

V and J are TRBV5-1 and TRBJ1-2, with no clear D. CDR1 SGHRS and CDR2 YFSETQ come from the germline V gene. The CDR3 spans 14 residues. With 5 bases removed from V and 8 bases from J, the gap between germline ends came to 19 bases. CDR3 loop: CASSFGGGRYGYTF. CDR3 coding DNA: TGCGCCAGCAGTTTTGGCGGAGGGCGGTACGGCTACACCTTC.

This clonotype was observed a few times. CDR3 protein: CASSIFGVGGTVSNQPQHF. The CDR3 DNA reads as TGTGCCAGTAGTATTTTCGGGGTTGGTGGGACAGTGAGCAATCAGCCCCAGCATTTT. This chain joins TRBV19 and TRBJ1-5, with 7 bases aligning to TRBD1. This CDR3 is built from 19 residues. Germline CDR1 LNHDA, CDR2 SQIVND (reference sequence). After removal of 3 bases from V and 1 base from J, the junction contained 15 bases not matched to a gene.

In its sample, this clonotype was seen a few times. The gene calls are TRBV6-5 and TRBJ1-6, with 9 bases matching TRBD1. V shed 0 bases and J 6 bases; nucleotides not matched to a gene: 0. Germline V gives CDR1 MNHEY, CDR2 SVGAGI. CDR3 length: 15 residues. The CDR3 nucleotides are TGTGCCAGCAGTTACTCGACAGGGGGTAATTCACCCCTCCACTTT. Its translation: CASSYSTGGNSPLHF.